This T cell receptor beta chain stems from a study of control samples from healthy donors and cancer patients. This table comes from immunoSEQ multiplex PCR, and its TCRdb copy is limited to in-frame clones, with some not included. Of around 50,000 clones in the sample, approximately 86% are singletons; the top ten hold roughly 2.8%. The specimen was PBMCs. The TCR comes from a woman between 45 and 60 years old with lung cancer.

CDR3 DNA sequence: TGTGCCAGCAGTTACGGTAGCAATCAGCCCCAGCATTTT. Translation gives CASSYGSNQPQHF. This rearrangement joins TRBV6-5 to TRBJ1-5; D uncertain. This CDR3 is 13 amino acids long. Looked up from germline, CDR1 is MNHEY and CDR2 is SVGAGI. Trimming removed 2 bases at V and 0 bases at J, with 2 bases between.